This T cell receptor (beta chain) was sequenced during a study of breast tumors, draining lymph nodes, adjacent tissues. The lymph nodes were axillary draining lymph nodes from breast cancer patients. The germline CDR1 and CDR2 sequences are DFQATT and SNEGSKA (reference sequence). The CDR3 totals 16 residues. The trim removed 1 base at V and 2 bases at J, leaving 10 bases unmatched. In regard to this clonotype: What it binds is unknown. It is likely a read error, because the conserved phenylalanine at the end of the CDR3 is missing.

General observations from the study: Tumor TCR diversity was below lymph nodes but above nontumor tissue.

TCRdb reprocessed the multiplex PCR reads via MiXCR and lists one record per CDR3 protein. The table lists around 150,000 distinct CDR3 sequences, roughly 33% of them singletons, with about 2.3% in the top ten. The sequenced sample was axillary lymph node tissue. The sequence was obtained from a female donor with breast cancer. Some clones in this sample may be carry-over from other donors' samples. The V call is TRBV20-1, the J call TRBJ2-5, with 7 nucleotides matching TRBD2. Here the CDR3 reads CSARVAGEPGQETQYL. DNA of the CDR3: TGCAGTGCTAGAGTTGCGGGGGAGCCGGGGCAAGAGACCCAGTACCTC.